A single sample is the source of the 9 T cell receptor beta chains below, sequenced in a study of GPR56 and killer-like receptors on CD4 memory cells. TCRdb re-analyzed the reads; it lists each CDR3 protein once, without DNA. There are several thousand distinct CDR3 sequences in the sample, with roughly 5.3% held by the top ten. FACS enrichment separated five CD4+ populations based on killer cell lectin-like receptor and GPR56 expression. Sequencing used memory CD4+ T cells from blood. These receptors all stem from a human donor in good health.

The J gene is TRBJ1-5, the V gene TRBV7-2. The germline CDR1 and CDR2 sequences are SGHTA and FQGNSA. The CDR3 length is 15 residues. The CDR3 spells CASSSAGRSNQPQHF.

According to its frequency, this clonotype is medium-sized (0.01 to 0.1%). V is TRBV9 and J is TRBJ2-1; TCRdb names TRBD2, which stays unverified in the absence of DNA. Looked up from germline, CDR1 is SGDLS and CDR2 is YYNGEE. CDR3 length: 17 amino acids. CDR3 amino acids: CASSSLNGGPSYNEQFF.

Its frequency marks this clonotype as medium-sized. The V gene is TRBV19, the J gene TRBJ1-2; TCRdb proposes TRBD1, but this gene call is untestable without DNA. The CDR3 spans 13 residues. CDR1 and CDR2 from the germline V gene are LNHDA and SQIVND (reference sequence). CDR3 residues: CASIGDRGERYTF.

The V and J genes are TRBV20-1 and TRBJ2-1; checking the TCRdb D call of TRBD1 is not possible without DNA. CDR3 size: 12 residues. Germline CDR1 and CDR2: DFQATT and SNEGSKA (reference sequence). CDR3 sequence: CSGQGTRNEQFF.

Measured by frequency, this clonotype is medium-sized. The rearrangement joins TRBV27 to TRBJ2-3; as DNA is missing, the TRBD2 call by TCRdb cannot be tested. This CDR3 has 19 amino acids. The germline CDR1 and CDR2 sequences are MNHEY and SMNVEV (reference sequence). This CDR3 is CASSLHFGRALASTDTQYF.

This rearrangement joins TRBV12-3 or TRBV12-4 to TRBJ2-3. This CDR3 region has 11 residues. The CDR3 is CASSLGDTQYF.

The chain joins TRBV7-3 to TRBJ2-2; lacking DNA, the TRBD1 call made by TCRdb goes unchecked. Per germline, CDR1 SGHTA and CDR2 FQGTGA. The CDR3 length is 16 residues. CDR3 sequence reads: CASSPQGGGITGELFF.

The chain is built from TRBV7-2 and TRBJ2-3; TCRdb designates TRBD1, a call that cannot be tested without DNA. CDR3 length equals 18 residues. Per the germline V gene, CDR1 is SGHTA and CDR2 is FQGNSA. CDR3 amino acids: CASSSRSGTGFRADTQYF.

V usage is TRBV20-1 and J usage is TRBJ2-1; as DNA is missing, the TRBD2 call by TCRdb cannot be tested. The CDR3 extends over 17 amino acids. Germline V gives CDR1 DFQATT, CDR2 SNEGSKA (reference sequence). CDR3 loop: CSAREPLGGGGADEQFF.